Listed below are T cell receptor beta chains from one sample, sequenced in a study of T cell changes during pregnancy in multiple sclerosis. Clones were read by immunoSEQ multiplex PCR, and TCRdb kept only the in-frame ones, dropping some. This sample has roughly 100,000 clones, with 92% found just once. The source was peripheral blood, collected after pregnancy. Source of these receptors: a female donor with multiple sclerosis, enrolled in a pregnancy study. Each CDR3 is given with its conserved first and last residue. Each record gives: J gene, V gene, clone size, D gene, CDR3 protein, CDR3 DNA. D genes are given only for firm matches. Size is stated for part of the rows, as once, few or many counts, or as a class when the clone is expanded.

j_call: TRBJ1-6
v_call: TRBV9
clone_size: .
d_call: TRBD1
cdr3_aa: CASSGGTGPSPLHF
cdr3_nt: TGTGCCAGCAGCGGCGGGACAGGCCCTTCACCCCTCCACTTT

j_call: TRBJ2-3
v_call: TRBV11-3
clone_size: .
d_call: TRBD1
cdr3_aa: CASSLGGQATDTQYF
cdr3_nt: TGTGCCAGCAGCTTAGGGGGACAGGCTACAGATACGCAGTATTTT

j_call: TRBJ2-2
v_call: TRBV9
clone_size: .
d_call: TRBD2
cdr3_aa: CASSVAPPWSGSGATGELFF
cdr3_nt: TGTGCCAGCAGCGTAGCCCCACCCTGGTCCGGTAGCGGGGCCACCGGGGAGCTGTTTTTT

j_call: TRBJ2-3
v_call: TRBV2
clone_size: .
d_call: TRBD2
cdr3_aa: CASSLLAGESTDTQYF
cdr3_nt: TGTGCCAGCAGCCTACTAGCGGGGGAGAGCACAGATACGCAGTATTTT

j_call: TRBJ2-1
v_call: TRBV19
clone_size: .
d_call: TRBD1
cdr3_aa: CASSHGTGVEVEQFF
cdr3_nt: TGTGCCAGTAGCCACGGGACAGGGGTAGAGGTTGAGCAGTTCTTC

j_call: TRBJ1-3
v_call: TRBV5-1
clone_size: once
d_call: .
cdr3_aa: CASSLGPGGTGNTIYF
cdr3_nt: TGCGCCAGCAGCTTGGGTCCGGGAGGAACTGGAAACACCATATATTTT

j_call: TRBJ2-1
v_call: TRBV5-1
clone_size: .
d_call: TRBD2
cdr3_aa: CASSPWASGDNEQFF
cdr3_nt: TGCGCCAGCAGCCCGTGGGCTAGCGGGGACAATGAGCAGTTCTTC

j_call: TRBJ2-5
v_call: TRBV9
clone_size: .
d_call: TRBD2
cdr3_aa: CASSVGTGGRETQYF
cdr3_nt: TGTGCCAGCAGCGTAGGAACGGGGGGGCGAGAGACCCAGTACTTC

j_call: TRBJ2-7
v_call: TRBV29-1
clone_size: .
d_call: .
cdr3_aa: CSVGQTTYEQYF
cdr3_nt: TGCAGCGTCGGACAGACGACCTACGAGCAGTACTTC

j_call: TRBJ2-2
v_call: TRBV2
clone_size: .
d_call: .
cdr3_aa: CASSLFTFRDGSLYTGELFF
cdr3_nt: TGTGCCAGCAGTCTCTTTACCTTTCGAGACGGGAGTTTGTACACCGGGGAGCTGTTTTTT

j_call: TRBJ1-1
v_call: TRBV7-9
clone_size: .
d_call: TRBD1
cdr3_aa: CASSQGQELTEAFF
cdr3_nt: TGTGCCAGCAGCCAAGGACAGGAACTCACTGAAGCTTTCTTT

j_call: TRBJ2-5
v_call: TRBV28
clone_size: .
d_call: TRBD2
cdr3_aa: CASGFTSGKGETQYF
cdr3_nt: TGTGCCAGCGGGTTTACTAGCGGGAAAGGGGAGACCCAGTACTTC

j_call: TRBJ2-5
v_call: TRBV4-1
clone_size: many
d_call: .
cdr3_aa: CASSQDPGAWETQYF
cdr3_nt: TGCGCCAGCAGCCAAGATCCAGGGGCGTGGGAGACCCAGTACTTC

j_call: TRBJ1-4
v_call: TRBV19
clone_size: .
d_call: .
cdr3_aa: CASNGGIGSVEKLFF
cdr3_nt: TGTGCCAGTAATGGGGGAATCGGGAGTGTTGAAAAACTGTTTTTT

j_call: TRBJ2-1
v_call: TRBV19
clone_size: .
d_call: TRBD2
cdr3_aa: CASSPPGGRDNEQFF
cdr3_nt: TGTGCCAGTAGTCCCCCGGGCGGGAGGGACAATGAGCAGTTCTTC

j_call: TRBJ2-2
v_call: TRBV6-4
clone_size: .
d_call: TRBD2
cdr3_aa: CASSELAGNTGELFF
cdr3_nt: TGTGCCAGCAGTGAACTAGCGGGAAATACCGGGGAGCTGTTTTTT